This record looks at one TCR beta chain sequence and its context. The sample comes from a study of T cell responses to AZD1222 COVID-19 vaccine. Profiling relied on immunoSEQ multiplex PCR, and the TCRdb table lists in-frame clones only, not all of them. Here the sample spans around 190,000 clones, approximately 92% being singletons. The sequence was obtained from an adult in good health. The specimen was peripheral blood, collected on day 0 of AZD1222 vaccination.

The CDR3 nucleotides read TGCGCCAGCACTAGCGGGGTTTACAATGAGCAGTTCTTC. This translates into CASTSGVYNEQFF. The chain combines TRBV4-1 with TRBJ2-1; 9 positions match TRBD2. The junction had 2 bases not matched to a gene; V was cut back by 7 bases and J by 4 bases. This CDR3 is 13 amino acids long. CDR1 is MGHRA and CDR2 is YSYEKL in the germline V gene.